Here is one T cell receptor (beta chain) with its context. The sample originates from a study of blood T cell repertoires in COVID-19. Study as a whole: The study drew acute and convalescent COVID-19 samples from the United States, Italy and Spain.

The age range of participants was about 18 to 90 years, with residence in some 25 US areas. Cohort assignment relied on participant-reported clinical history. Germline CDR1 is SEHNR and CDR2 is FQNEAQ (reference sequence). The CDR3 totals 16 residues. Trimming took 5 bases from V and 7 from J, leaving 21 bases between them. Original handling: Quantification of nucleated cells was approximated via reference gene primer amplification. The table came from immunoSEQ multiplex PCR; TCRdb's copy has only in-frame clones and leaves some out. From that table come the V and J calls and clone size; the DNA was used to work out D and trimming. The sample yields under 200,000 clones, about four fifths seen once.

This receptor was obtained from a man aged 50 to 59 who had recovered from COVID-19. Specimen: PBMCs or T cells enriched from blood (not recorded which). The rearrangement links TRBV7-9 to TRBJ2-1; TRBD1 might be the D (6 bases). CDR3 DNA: TGTGCCAGCAGCGTACCAACAGGGAGATTGTGGAATGAGCAGTTCTTC. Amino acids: CASSVPTGRLWNEQFF.